This T cell receptor beta chain is drawn from a study of blood T cell repertoires in COVID-19. A Seattle source enrolled patients during active infection and followed them longitudinally. This CDR3 has 15 residues. The germline gives CDR1 SQVTM, CDR2 ANQGSEA. Trimming removed 4 bases from V and 1 base from J; junction bases left unmatched: 9. Repertoires were generated with immunoSEQ multiplex PCR, while TCRdb's copy carries only in-frame clones and drops some. The profile shows around 84,000 clones, approximately 78% of them singletons. The chain carries TRBV29-1 and TRBJ1-2; 7 bases match TRBD1. This receptor was identified in a man aged 60 to 75 with COVID-19, enrolled during active disease. Sequencing was carried out using peripheral blood. The DNA for the CDR3 is TGCAGCGTTGCCCTTCCGCAGGGGGTTAACTATGGCTACACCTTC. Its translation is CSVALPQGVNYGYTF.